This T cell receptor (beta chain) originates from a study of T cell repertoires in cytomegalovirus infection. Study summary: Signatures in public TCR beta sequences pointed to both CMV infection and matching HLA type.

The CDR3 is 15 amino acids. The V segment lost 6 bases and the J segment 6 bases; nucleotides outside the gene matches: 4. TCRdb reprocessed the reads via MiXCR and lists one record per CDR3 protein. The profile shows about 740,000 distinct CDR3 sequences, less than 40% of them singletons. Study-level points and caveats: HLA-C-restricted TCR beta clonotypes specific for CMV led the ex vivo response.

This clonotype has only a few counts. Its antigen remains unknown. V usage is TRBV12-3 or TRBV12-4 and J usage is TRBJ2-1; 14 nucleotides match TRBD2. The sequencing input was PBMCs. This receptor was obtained from a human donor in good health (CMV status not recorded). Some clones in this sample may be carry-over from other donors' samples. The CDR3 DNA follows: TGTGCCAGCAGGTCTGGACTAGCGGGGGGCAATGAGCAGTTCTTC. The encoded protein is CASRSGLAGGNEQFF.